Each of the 11 T cell receptor beta chains below was sequenced from the same sample in a study of siplizumab effects on memory and regulatory T cells. Libraries were prepared by immunoSEQ multiplex PCR; TCRdb keeps only in-frame clonotypes and omits some of them. The sample has more than 90,000 clones; 85% to 95% are singletons. Sequencing input: non-Treg CD4+ T cells sorted from blood. These receptors were obtained from a human donor in good health.

The chain employs TRBV29-1 and TRBJ1-1; D possibly corresponds to TRBD1 (5 bases). Deletions cut 7 bases from V and 5 bases from J, with 14 bases between. Germline V gene data show CDR1 as SQVTM and CDR2 as ANQGSEA. The CDR3 sequence is 12 residues long. The DNA for the CDR3 is TGCAGCGGACGCGGGGCTGGGACTGAAGCTTTCTTT. Translating gives CSGRGAGTEAFF.

The chain links TRBV6-1 to TRBJ1-5; D uncertain. CDR3 length equals 14 residues. V was clipped by 0 bases and J by 2 bases, with 5 bases between them. Germline V gene data show CDR1 as MNHNS and CDR2 as SASEGT. CDR3 amino acids: CASSEAPGNQPQHF. As DNA, the CDR3 is TGTGCCAGCAGTGAAGCTCCTGGCAATCAGCCCCAGCATTTT.

The gene calls are TRBV7-6 and TRBJ2-1; 9 nucleotides agree with TRBD2. This CDR3 contains 14 residues. Germline trimming cut 3 bases from V and 8 bases from J; bases unmatched to any gene: 5. Germline V gene sequence: CDR1 SGHVS, CDR2 FNYEAQ. In nucleotides, the CDR3 is TGTGCCAGCAGCTTGAACGCGGGAGGGCATGAGCAGTTCTTC. Its translation: CASSLNAGGHEQFF.

The V gene is TRBV5-4, the J gene TRBJ1-4, with 7 bases lining up with TRBD1. The germline V gene has CDR1 SGHNT and CDR2 YYREEE (reference sequence). Trimming at V came to 1 base and at J to 8 bases, leaving 5 bases not matched to a gene. The CDR3 runs 14 residues. The CDR3 sequence is CASSLTGAGEKLFF. The CDR3, as DNA: TGTGCCAGCAGCTTGACAGGGGCAGGGGAAAAACTGTTTTTT.

The V call is TRBV11-2, the J call TRBJ1-2; no clear D gene. Germline V CDR1 and CDR2: SGHAT, FQNNGV. Trimming removed 8 bases at V and 4 bases at J, with 11 bases between. There are 12 residues in the CDR3. The CDR3 spells CASGIRGYGYTF. The CDR3 DNA reads as TGTGCCAGCGGGATACGGGGCTATGGCTACACCTTC. Based on the CDR3 plus reference TRBV11-2 and TRBJ1-2, the full variable domain is EAGVAQSPRYKIIEKRQSVAFWCNPISGHATLYWYQQILGQGPKLLIQFQNNGVVDDSQLPKDRFSAERLKGVDSTLKIQPAKLEDSAVYLCASGIRGYGYTFGSGTRLTVV.

The chain combines TRBV2 with TRBJ2-3; 11 nucleotides agree with TRBD1. The CDR3 covers 13 residues. V trimming: 11 bases; J trimming: 2 bases; junction bases outside the gene matches: 3. In germline, CDR1 is SNHLY, CDR2 FYNNEI. The CDR3 loop reads CAGQGAFTDTQYF. CDR3 DNA sequence: TGTGCCGGACAGGGGGCGTTCACAGATACGCAGTATTTT.

This clone was observed a handful of times. The chain links TRBV15 to TRBJ2-2, with TRBD1 matching over 8 bases. J gave up 5 bases and V 0 bases, and 5 bases lay outside the gene matches. This CDR3 spans 16 amino acids. Germline-derived CDR1 and CDR2 are LNHNV and YYDKDF (reference sequence). This CDR3 reads CATSRDHTGGTGELFF. CDR3 nucleotides: TGTGCCACCAGCAGAGATCATACAGGGGGGACCGGGGAGCTGTTTTTT.

V and J are TRBV4-3 and TRBJ2-4, with 10 bases fitting TRBD2. The germline gives CDR1 LGHNA, CDR2 YSLEER. This CDR3 comprises 19 residues. V was pared by 0 bases and J by 0 bases, with 8 bases of the junction left unmatched. CDR3 in amino acids: CASSQENSGRTSAKNIQYF. CDR3 DNA: TGCGCCAGCAGCCAAGAGAATAGCGGGAGGACCTCAGCCAAAAACATTCAGTACTTC.

The CDR3 region has the DNA TGTGCCTGGACGCGACAACTTAACACTGAAGCTTTCTTT. Translated: CAWTRQLNTEAFF. This sequence joins TRBV30 and TRBJ1-1; D is unresolved. CDR1 and CDR2 (germline): GTSNPN, SVGIG (reference sequence). The V gene lost 4 bases and the J gene lost 2 bases, with 11 bases spanning the gap. This CDR3 spans 13 amino acids.

The chain recombines TRBV4-1 with TRBJ2-5; weak D call: TRBD2 (5 bases). V lost 4 bases, J lost 5 bases, and 17 bases lay in between. CDR1 is MGHRA, CDR2 YSYEKL, per germline. There are 15 residues in the CDR3. The CDR3 DNA follows: TGCGCCAGCAGCCTAGGACTCGGCGGTGGCGAGACCCAGTACTTC. Its translation is CASSLGLGGGETQYF.

This chain links TRBV30 with TRBJ2-1; TRBD2 matches at 9 bases. Per germline, CDR1 GTSNPN and CDR2 SVGIG (reference sequence). V was pared by 5 bases and J by 0 bases, with 8 bases of the junction left unmatched. This CDR3 is built from 16 residues. Here the CDR3 DNA reads TGTGCCTGGGCACCCAAGACTAGCGGCTCCTACAATGAGCAGTTCTTC. It translates to CAWAPKTSGSYNEQFF.